The 18 T cell receptor beta chains below were found in one sample sequenced in a study of T cell responses to AZD1222 COVID-19 vaccine. Only in-frame clones appear in the TCRdb table, and some are missing; sequencing was by immunoSEQ multiplex PCR. The profile shows about 140,000 clones, more than 70% of them singletons. Sequences were derived from peripheral blood, sampled 28 days after the second AZD1222 dose. These receptors were collected from an adult who received the AZD1222 COVID-19 vaccine.

The chain has TRBV30 and TRBJ2-1, with TRBD2 matching over 11 bases. CDR3 size: 14 residues. Germline CDR1 GTSNPN, CDR2 SVGIG (reference sequence). J was trimmed by 7 bases and V by 4 bases; bases with no gene match: 6. CDR3 bases: TGTGCCTGGACTAGCGGGAGGTCCACAAATGAGCAGTTCTTC. Amino acid sequence: CAWTSGRSTNEQFF.

The chain uses TRBV19 and TRBJ1-4, with a weak D call TRBD1 (5 bases). V was clipped by 11 bases and J by 7 bases, with 20 bases between them. In germline, CDR1 is LNHDA, CDR2 SQIVND (reference sequence). This CDR3 is 14 amino acids long. The CDR3 DNA is TGTGCCGTTAAGAATCAGGGAGGAAGTGAAAAACTGTTTTTT. Encoded protein: CAVKNQGGSEKLFF. The complete variable domain, with remaining parts taken from reference TRBV19 and TRBJ1-4, reads DGGITQSPKYLFRKEGQNVTLSCEQNLNHDAMYWYRQDPGQGLRLIYYSQIVNDFQKGDIAEGYSVSREKKESFPLTVTSAQKNPTAFYLCAVKNQGGSEKLFFGSGTQLSVL.

The chain couples TRBV30 to TRBJ1-1, with 8 bases fitting TRBD1. CDR1 is GTSNPN, CDR2 SVGIG, per germline (reference sequence). This CDR3 is built from 11 residues. V was pared by 4 bases and J by 9 bases, with 4 bases of the junction left unmatched. This CDR3 reads CAWTGQGKAFF. CDR3 DNA: TGTGCCTGGACCGGACAGGGTAAAGCTTTCTTT.

The chain is built from TRBV5-1 and TRBJ1-1; D is possibly TRBD1 (5 bases). Per the germline V gene, CDR1 is SGHRS and CDR2 is YFSETQ. Trimming pared 0 bases from V and 4 bases from J, leaving 7 bases between. This CDR3 contains 13 residues. The CDR3 loop reads CASSLDGGTEAFF. In nucleotides, the CDR3 is TGCGCCAGCAGCTTGGACGGGGGCACTGAAGCTTTCTTT.

This sequence joins TRBV7-9 and TRBJ1-2; the match to TRBD1 covers 7 bases. The CDR3 is 16 residues long. Trimming took 2 bases from V and 4 from J; bases not matched to a gene: 10. Germline assignment: CDR1 SEHNR and CDR2 FQNEAQ (reference sequence). The CDR3 loop is CASSLTTPGQTYGYTF. The CDR3 DNA is TGTGCCAGCAGCTTAACAACACCGGGACAGACCTATGGCTACACCTTC.

The genes are TRBV10-3 and TRBJ2-1; TRBD2 matches 8 bases. Germline CDR1 ENHRY, CDR2 SYGVKD. The length of the CDR3 is 19 residues. With 2 bases clipped from V and 5 bases from J, the junction kept 17 bases outside the gene matches. For the CDR3, the DNA is TGTGCCATCAGTGAGCCTGCGGGAGGTACCCGGTTGGTTAACAATGAGCAGTTCTTC. It encodes CAISEPAGGTRLVNNEQFF.

The V gene is TRBV7-8, the J gene TRBJ2-4; D unresolved. This CDR3 is built from 14 residues. Germline CDR1 and CDR2: SGHVS and FQNEAQ. Trimming took 5 bases from V and 7 from J, leaving 15 bases between them. In DNA, the CDR3 is TGTGCCAGCAGCCTACTCCCGGGCAGGAACATTCAGTACTTC. Encoded protein: CASSLLPGRNIQYF.

The chain recombines TRBV27 with TRBJ1-4; TRBD1 might be the D (5 bases). Per germline, CDR1 MNHEY and CDR2 SMNVEV (reference sequence). Trimming took off 5 bases at V and 0 bases at J, with 10 bases between the two ends. There are 15 residues in the CDR3. CDR3 bases: TGTGCCAGCAGTCCTAGGGGAACAACTAATGAAAAACTGTTTTTT. Its protein product is CASSPRGTTNEKLFF.

The gene calls are TRBV28 and TRBJ1-6; D uncertain. CDR1 and CDR2 (germline): MDHEN, SYDVKM. This CDR3 is 13 amino acids long. The V gene lost 6 bases and the J gene lost 12 bases, with 15 bases spanning the gap. The CDR3 reads CASRSRESKPLHF. CDR3 nucleotides: TGTGCCAGCAGGAGCCGGGAAAGTAAACCCCTCCACTTT.

This chain links TRBV6-5 with TRBJ2-7; no definite D call. The germline V gene has CDR1 MNHEY and CDR2 SVGAGI. The CDR3 has 15 residues. Trimming cost V 2 bases and J 3 bases, with 14 bases left between them. The CDR3 nucleotides read TGTGCCAGCAGTTACAATGGCGACGGAATCTACGAGCAGTACTTC. This codes for CASSYNGDGIYEQYF.

The chain couples TRBV28 to TRBJ2-7, with D hard to call. This CDR3 has 14 amino acids. Germline values: CDR1 MDHEN, CDR2 SYDVKM. V was shortened by 4 bases and J by 2 bases, with 12 bases between the two germline ends. CDR3 region: CASSSPASPYEQYF. CDR3 sequence (DNA): TGTGCCAGCAGTTCCCCCGCCTCACCCTACGAGCAGTACTTC.

This clone was seen only a few times. Within the sample, other DNA sequences also encode this same CDR3. The chain recombines TRBV9 with TRBJ1-6; 9 bases line up with TRBD1. Germline V CDR1 and CDR2: SGDLS, YYNGEE. The CDR3 totals 15 residues. V trimming: 3 bases; J trimming: 7 bases; junction bases outside the gene matches: 5. The CDR3 protein is CASSAGQGGNSPLHF. CDR3 sequence (DNA): TGTGCCAGCAGCGCGGGACAGGGTGGGAATTCACCCCTCCACTTT.

The V call is TRBV24-1, the J call TRBJ1-2; 8 bases match TRBD1. With V trimmed by 3 bases and J by 0 bases, 8 bases remained unmatched. Germline-derived CDR1 and CDR2 are KGHDR and SFDVKD. CDR3 length: 17 amino acids. This CDR3 reads CATSDPRQGNSNYGYTF. The CDR3 DNA follows: TGTGCCACCAGTGATCCCCGACAGGGGAATTCTAACTATGGCTACACCTTC.

V and J are TRBV18 and TRBJ1-3, with TRBD1 identical over 7 bases. Germline V lookup: CDR1 KGHSH, CDR2 LQKENI. The length of the CDR3 is 15 residues. Trimming at V came to 6 bases and at J to 3 bases, leaving 8 bases not matched to a gene. The CDR3 nucleotides read TGTGCCAGCTCGGGAGAGGGGGCGCGTGGAAACACCATATATTTT. It translates to CASSGEGARGNTIYF.

The V gene is TRBV10-1, the J gene TRBJ2-3; no clear D. V lost 9 bases and J lost 4, with 14 bases in between. CDR1 is WNHNN, CDR2 SYGVQD, per germline (reference sequence). The CDR3 has 13 amino acids. The CDR3 nucleotides read TGCGCCAGTGGCACGAACGCCGCAGATACGCAGTATTTT. Translated, it gives CASGTNAADTQYF.

This sequence joins TRBV6-5 and TRBJ2-7, with 7 bases identical to TRBD2. The CDR3 has 13 residues. With 7 bases clipped from V and 3 bases from J, the junction kept 6 bases outside the gene matches. Looked up from germline, CDR1 is MNHEY and CDR2 is SVGAGI. The CDR3 DNA follows: TGTGCCAGCACCCCGGGGGGAATCTACGAGCAGTACTTC. It translates to CASTPGGIYEQYF.

The chain carries TRBV6-5 and TRBJ2-7; TRBD1 is a possible D gene (5 bases). The germline V gene has CDR1 MNHEY and CDR2 SVGAGI. The CDR3 loop spans 14 amino acids. V gave up 0 bases and J gave up 5 bases, with 11 bases separating them. The CDR3: CASSYSRSGNEQYF. CDR3 nucleotides: TGTGCCAGCAGTTACTCGAGGTCAGGGAACGAGCAGTACTTC.

V gene TRBV4-1 combines with J gene TRBJ2-6; D unresolved. Trimming removed 1 base at V and 0 bases at J, with 16 bases between. This CDR3 is built from 19 residues. Germline V gene sequence: CDR1 MGHRA, CDR2 YSYEKL. CDR3 bases: TGCGCCAGCAGCCAAGGATTGGTTTCAGGTTCCTCTGGGGCCAACGTCCTGACTTTC. This codes for CASSQGLVSGSSGANVLTF.